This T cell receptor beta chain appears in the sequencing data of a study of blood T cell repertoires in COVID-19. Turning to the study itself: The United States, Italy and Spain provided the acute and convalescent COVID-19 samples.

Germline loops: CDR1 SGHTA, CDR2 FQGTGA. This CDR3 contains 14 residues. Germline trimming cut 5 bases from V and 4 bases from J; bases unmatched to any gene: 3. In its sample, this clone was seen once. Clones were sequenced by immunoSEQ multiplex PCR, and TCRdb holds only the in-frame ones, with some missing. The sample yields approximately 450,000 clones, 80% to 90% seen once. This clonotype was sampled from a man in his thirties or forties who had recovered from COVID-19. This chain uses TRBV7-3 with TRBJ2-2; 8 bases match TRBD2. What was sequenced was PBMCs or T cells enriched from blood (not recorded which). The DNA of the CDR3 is TGTGCCAGCAGCCCAAGCGGGAGCACCGGGGAGCTGTTTTTT. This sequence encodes CASSPSGSTGELFF.